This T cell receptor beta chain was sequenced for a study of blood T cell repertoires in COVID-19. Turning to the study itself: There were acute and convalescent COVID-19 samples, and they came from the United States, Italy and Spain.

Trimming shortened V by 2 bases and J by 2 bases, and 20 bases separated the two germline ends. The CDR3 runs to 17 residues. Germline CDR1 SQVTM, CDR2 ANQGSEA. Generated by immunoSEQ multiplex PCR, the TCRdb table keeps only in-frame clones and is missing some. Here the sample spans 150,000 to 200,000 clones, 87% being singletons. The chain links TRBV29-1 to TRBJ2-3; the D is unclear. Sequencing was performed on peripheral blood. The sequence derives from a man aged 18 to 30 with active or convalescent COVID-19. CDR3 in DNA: TGCAGCGTTGAACCCCCAACCTATGAGGCAGCCACAGATACGCAGTATTTT. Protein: CSVEPPTYEAATDTQYF.